Reported below is one T cell receptor (beta chain). With 6 bases removed from V and 7 bases from J, the gap between germline ends came to 13 bases. CDR1 and CDR2 from the germline V gene are MNHEY and SVGAGI. The CDR3 runs 14 residues. This entry belongs to a study of blood T cell repertoires in COVID-19. Across the whole study: Samples taken during acute and convalescent COVID-19 were collected in the United States, Italy and Spain.

In the authors' methods: Reference gene primers were amplified, and this amplification served to estimate nucleated cell counts. The method was immunoSEQ multiplex PCR; TCRdb's version includes in-frame clones alone and lacks a portion of them. That table gives V, J and clone size, and the DNA gave D and trimming. The sample yields more than 110,000 clones, more than 85% seen once. The receptor comes from a man between 60 and 75 years old with active or convalescent COVID-19. Sample: peripheral blood. The chain combines TRBV6-5 with TRBJ1-6, with D possibly being TRBD1 (5 bases). The CDR3 nucleotides read TGTGCCAGCAGCCGGCAGGGACTCAATTCACCCCTCCACTTT. Its translation is CASSRQGLNSPLHF.